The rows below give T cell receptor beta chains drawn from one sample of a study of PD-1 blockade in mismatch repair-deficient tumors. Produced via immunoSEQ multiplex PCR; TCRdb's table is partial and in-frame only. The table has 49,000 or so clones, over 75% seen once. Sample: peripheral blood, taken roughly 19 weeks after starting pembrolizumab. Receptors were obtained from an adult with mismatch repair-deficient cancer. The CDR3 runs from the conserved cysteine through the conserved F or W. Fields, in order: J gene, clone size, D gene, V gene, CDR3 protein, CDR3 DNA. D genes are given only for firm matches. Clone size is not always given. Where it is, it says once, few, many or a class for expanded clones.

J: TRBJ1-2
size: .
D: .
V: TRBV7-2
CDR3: CASSLGLNYGYTF
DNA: TGTGCCAGCAGCTTAGGCCTTAACTATGGCTACACCTTC

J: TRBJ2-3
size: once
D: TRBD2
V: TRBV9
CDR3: CASSVELRTSGGGTDTQYF
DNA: TGTGCCAGCAGCGTAGAGCTCCGGACTAGCGGGGGTGGTACAGATACGCAGTATTTT

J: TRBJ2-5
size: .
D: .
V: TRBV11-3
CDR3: CASSLRGKQETQYF
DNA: TGTGCCAGCAGCTTACGGGGGAAACAAGAGACCCAGTACTTC

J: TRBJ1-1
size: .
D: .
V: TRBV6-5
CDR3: CASMFEGTEAFF
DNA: TGTGCCAGCATGTTTGAGGGCACTGAAGCTTTCTTT

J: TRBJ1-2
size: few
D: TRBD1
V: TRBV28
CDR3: CASSYRGYGYTF
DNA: TGTGCCAGCAGTTACAGGGGCTATGGCTACACCTTC

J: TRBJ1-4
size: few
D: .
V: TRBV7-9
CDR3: CASSLAVGEKLFF
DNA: TGTGCCAGCAGTTTGGCGGTGGGTGAAAAACTGTTTTTT

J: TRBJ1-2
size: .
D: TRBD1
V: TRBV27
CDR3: CASSFGTGAYGYTF
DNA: TGTGCCAGCAGTTTTGGGACAGGCGCCTATGGCTACACCTTC

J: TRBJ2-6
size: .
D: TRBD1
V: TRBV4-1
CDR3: CATGGGRYTGANVLTF
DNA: TGCGCCACAGGGGGCGGACGATATACTGGGGCCAACGTCCTGACTTTC

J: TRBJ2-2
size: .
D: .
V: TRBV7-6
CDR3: CASSSSILNTGELFF
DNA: TGTGCCAGCAGCTCCAGTATTCTGAACACCGGGGAGCTGTTTTTT

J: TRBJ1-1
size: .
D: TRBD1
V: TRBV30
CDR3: CAWIPQGRDTEAFF
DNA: TGTGCCTGGATTCCACAGGGGAGGGACACTGAAGCTTTCTTT

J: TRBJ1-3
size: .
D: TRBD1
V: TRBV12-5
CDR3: CASGQGAISSGNTIYF
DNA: TGTGCTAGTGGCCAGGGGGCCATAAGCTCTGGAAACACCATATATTTT

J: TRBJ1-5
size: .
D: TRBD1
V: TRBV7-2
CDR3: CASSPGGVRQPQHF
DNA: TGTGCCAGCAGCCCAGGGGGGGTCAGGCAGCCCCAGCATTTT

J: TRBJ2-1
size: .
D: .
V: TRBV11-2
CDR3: CASSLYRDLPYNEQFF
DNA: TGTGCCAGCAGCTTATACCGGGACTTGCCCTACAATGAGCAGTTCTTC

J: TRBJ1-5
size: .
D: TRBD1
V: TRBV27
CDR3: CASSFGGTGVGGGDQPQHF
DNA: TGTGCCAGCAGTTTCGGCGGGACAGGGGTTGGAGGTGGGGATCAGCCCCAGCATTTT

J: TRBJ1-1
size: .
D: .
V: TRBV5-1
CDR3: CASSPVFLVDTEAFF
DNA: TGCGCCAGCAGCCCAGTTTTTTTGGTCGACACTGAAGCTTTCTTT

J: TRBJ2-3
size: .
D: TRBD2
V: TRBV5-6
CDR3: CASSILGIAGGGDTQYF
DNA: TGTGCCAGCAGCATACTTGGGATAGCGGGAGGCGGGGATACGCAGTATTTT

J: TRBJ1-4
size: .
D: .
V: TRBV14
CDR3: CASSPRLTNEKLFF
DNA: TGTGCCAGCAGCCCCCGATTAACTAATGAAAAACTGTTTTTT

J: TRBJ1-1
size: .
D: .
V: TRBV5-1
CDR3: CASSEQGTNTEAFF
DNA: TGCGCCAGCAGCGAACAGGGAACGAACACTGAAGCTTTCTTT

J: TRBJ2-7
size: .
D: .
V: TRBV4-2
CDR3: CASSPYVGGNYEQYF
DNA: TGTGCCAGCAGCCCCTATGTGGGCGGGAACTACGAGCAGTACTTC

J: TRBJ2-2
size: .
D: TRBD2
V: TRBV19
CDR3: CASSPQVGLAGEGRIGELFF
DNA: TGTGCCAGTAGCCCCCAAGTGGGACTAGCGGGAGAAGGAAGAATCGGGGAGCTGTTTTTT

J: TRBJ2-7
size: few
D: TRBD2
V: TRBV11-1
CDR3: CASSRLAGHEQYF
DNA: TGTGCCAGCAGCCGACTAGCGGGCCACGAGCAGTACTTC

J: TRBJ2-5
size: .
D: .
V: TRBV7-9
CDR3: CASSLVWETQYF
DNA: TGTGCCAGCAGCTTAGTTTGGGAGACCCAGTACTTC

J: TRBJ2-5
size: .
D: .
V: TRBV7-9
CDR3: CASSSIGETQYF
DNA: TGTGCCAGCAGCTCGATCGGAGAGACCCAGTACTTC

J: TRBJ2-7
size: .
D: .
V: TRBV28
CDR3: CASSPPGGEYEQYF
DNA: TGTGCCAGCAGTCCCCCAGGAGGCGAGTACGAGCAGTACTTC

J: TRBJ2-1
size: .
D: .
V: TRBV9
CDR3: CASSVEFALYNEQFF
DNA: TGTGCCAGCAGCGTAGAGTTTGCCCTCTACAATGAGCAGTTCTTC

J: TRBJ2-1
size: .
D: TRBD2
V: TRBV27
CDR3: CASKTGTSASYNEQFF
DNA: TGTGCCAGTAAAACCGGGACTAGCGCCTCCTACAATGAGCAGTTCTTC

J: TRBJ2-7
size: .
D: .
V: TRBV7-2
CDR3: CASSPSDPYEQYF
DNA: TGTGCCAGCAGCCCCTCCGACCCCTACGAGCAGTACTTC

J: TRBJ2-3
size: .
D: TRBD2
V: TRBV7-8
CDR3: CASSLELAGAGDTQYF
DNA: TGTGCCAGCAGCTTAGAGCTAGCGGGAGCTGGAGATACGCAGTATTTT

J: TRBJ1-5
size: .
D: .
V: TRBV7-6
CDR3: CASSTGIGNQPQHF
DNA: TGTGCCAGCAGTACAGGGATAGGCAATCAGCCCCAGCATTTT

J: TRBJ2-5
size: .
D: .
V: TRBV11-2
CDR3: CASSPRDPRETQYF
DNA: TGTGCCAGCAGCCCCCGGGATCCGAGGGAGACCCAGTACTTC

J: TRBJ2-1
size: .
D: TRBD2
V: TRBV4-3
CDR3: CASSQELAGIYNEQFF
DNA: TGCGCCAGCAGCCAAGAACTAGCGGGAATCTACAATGAGCAGTTCTTC

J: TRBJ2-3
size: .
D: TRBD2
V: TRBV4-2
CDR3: CASSPRTSGSTDTQYF
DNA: TGTGCCAGCAGCCCGCGGACTAGCGGAAGCACAGATACGCAGTATTTT

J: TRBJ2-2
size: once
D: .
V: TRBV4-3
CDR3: CASSQDLGTGELFF
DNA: TGCGCCAGCAGCCAAGATTTGGGCACCGGGGAGCTGTTTTTT

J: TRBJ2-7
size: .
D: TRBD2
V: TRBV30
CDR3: CAWSAGLAAPYEQYF
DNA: TGTGCCTGGAGTGCGGGACTAGCGGCACCATACGAGCAGTACTTC

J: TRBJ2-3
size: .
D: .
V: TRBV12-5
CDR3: CASGPDTLTDTQYF
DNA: TGTGCTAGTGGCCCCGACACACTCACAGATACGCAGTATTTT

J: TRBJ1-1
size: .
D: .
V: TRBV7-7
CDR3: CASSPLQGNGNTEAFF
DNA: TGTGCTAGCAGCCCCCTACAGGGTAATGGAAACACTGAAGCTTTCTTT

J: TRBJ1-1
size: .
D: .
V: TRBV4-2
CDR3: CASSLGGGSNTEAFF
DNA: TGTGCCAGCAGCCTTGGAGGGGGATCGAACACTGAAGCTTTCTTT